The 7 T cell receptor beta chains listed next were all sequenced from one sample in a study of T cells in Graves' hyperthyroidism and ophthalmopathy (dated 2019 in TCRdb). Preparation of the library involved multiplex PCR. The sequencer listed for this sample is Illumina HiSeq 2000. TCR beta CDR3 regions were amplified from RNA transcripts. The TCR CDR3 was subjected to a first round of RT-PCR using the HTBI primer set and the Qiagen OneStep RT-PCR kit. TCRdb ran its own pipeline on the public reads, namely fastp trimming at Q25 and MiXCR clone calling, and kept in-frame beta chains. Entries that share a CDR3 protein sequence are merged under the most common genes and DNA. In all, the sample holds over 350,000 distinct CDR3 sequences, and about 18% of those were seen once. The ten most abundant clones make up around two fifths of the sample. The sequenced sample was blood. The source of these receptors is a man younger than 35 with Graves' ophthalmopathy.

In its sample, this clonotype was seen a few times. The chain recombines TRBV7-6 with TRBJ2-3; 10 nucleotides align to TRBD2. Germline values: CDR1 SGHVS, CDR2 FNYEAQ. J lost 2 bases, V lost 5 bases, and 4 bases had no gene match. The CDR3 spans 15 residues. Written as DNA, the CDR3 is TGTGCCAGCAGCCCCAGCGGGGGGGTCACAGATACGCAGTATTTT. Its protein product is CASSPSGGVTDTQYF.

This clonotype was seen repeatedly, ten times or more. V and J are TRBV9 and TRBJ1-2; no reliable D call. This CDR3 spans 15 amino acids. Trimming removed 0 bases at V and 5 bases at J, with 14 bases between. Germline CDR1 is SGDLS and CDR2 is YYNGEE. In nucleotides, the CDR3 is TGTGCCAGCAGCGTAGAGAGCAGCCAAGGGTATGGCTACACCTTC. It encodes CASSVESSQGYGYTF.

This sequence joins TRBV5-6 and TRBJ2-2, with 9 bases fitting TRBD2. This CDR3 is 16 amino acids long. V lost 2 bases and J lost 5; bases outside the gene matches: 7. Germline V gene lookup returns CDR1 SGHDT and CDR2 YYEEEE. For the CDR3, the DNA is TGTGCCAGCAGCTTCAGAGAAGCGGGGGGAACCGGGGAGCTGTTTTTT. The encoded protein is CASSFREAGGTGELFF.

This chain links TRBV19 with TRBJ2-3, with D possibly TRBD1 on 5 matching bases. Trimming left V 4 bases short and J 1 base short, with 18 bases between. CDR1 is LNHDA and CDR2 is SQIVND in the germline V gene (reference sequence). The CDR3 loop spans 17 amino acids. CDR3 coding DNA: TGTGCCAGTAGTAGGCAAAAAGGGGTTGAGGGCACAGATACGCAGTATTTT. Protein product: CASSRQKGVEGTDTQYF.

Regarding this clonotype: A much larger clone lies a single base off, so this may be a read error. The rearrangement links TRBV28 to TRBJ1-2; weak D call: TRBD1 (5 bases). Trimming left V 6 bases short and J 4 bases short, with 18 bases between. Germline CDR1 reads MDHEN; CDR2 reads SYDVKM. CDR3 length equals 15 residues. CDR3 nucleotides: TGTGCCAGCAGCTTGCGTCTGAGGGGCAGCTATGGCTACACCTTC. Translation gives CASSLRLRGSYGYTF.

This clonotype showed up just a few times. This sequence joins TRBV9 and TRBJ2-2; D is ambiguous. This CDR3 region has 14 residues. Trimming pared 4 bases from V and 4 bases from J, leaving 11 bases between. Germline values: CDR1 SGDLS, CDR2 YYNGEE. The CDR3 region has the DNA TGTGCCAGCAGCAACCCGACGGCCACCGGGGAGCTGTTTTTT. It translates to CASSNPTATGELFF.

This clonotype was seen more than once but under ten times. The J gene is TRBJ2-7, the V gene TRBV12-3 or TRBV12-4; D is uncertain. CDR3 size: 14 residues. Trimming took off 1 base at V and 3 bases at J, with 10 bases between the two ends. CDR3: CASSLEAGYYEQYF. CDR3 in DNA: TGTGCCAGCAGTTTAGAGGCAGGCTACTACGAGCAGTACTTC.